This TCR beta chain was profiled in a study of cytomegalovirus exposure and HLA in healthy donors. Turning to this clone: Antigen specificity is unknown.

A multiplex PCR was run with 60 Vbeta primers and 13 Jbeta primers. Method: immunoSEQ multiplex PCR; TCRdb's copy keeps in-frame clones and lacks some. The table shows some 140,000 clones, with roughly 70% occurring only once. With 6 bases clipped from V and 4 bases from J, the junction kept 4 bases outside the gene matches. This CDR3 has 13 residues. Germline lookup yields CDR1 SNHLY and CDR2 FYNNEI. Study-wide results and limits: According to an earlier analysis, most TCR beta V segments yielded productive rearrangements about 90% or about 30% of the time. Fewer N-insertions (relative to the 666-donor mean) were reportedly seen in an Asian-associated ancestry cluster in a later analysis.

Sequencing was performed on PBMCs. The gene calls are TRBV2 and TRBJ1-1; 8 bases map to TRBD1. The sequence was obtained from a man between 45 and 60 years old in good health and CMV-seropositive. CDR3 nucleotides: TGTGCCAGCAGGGACAGGGCGGTCACTGAAGCTTTCTTT. Its protein product is CASRDRAVTEAFF.